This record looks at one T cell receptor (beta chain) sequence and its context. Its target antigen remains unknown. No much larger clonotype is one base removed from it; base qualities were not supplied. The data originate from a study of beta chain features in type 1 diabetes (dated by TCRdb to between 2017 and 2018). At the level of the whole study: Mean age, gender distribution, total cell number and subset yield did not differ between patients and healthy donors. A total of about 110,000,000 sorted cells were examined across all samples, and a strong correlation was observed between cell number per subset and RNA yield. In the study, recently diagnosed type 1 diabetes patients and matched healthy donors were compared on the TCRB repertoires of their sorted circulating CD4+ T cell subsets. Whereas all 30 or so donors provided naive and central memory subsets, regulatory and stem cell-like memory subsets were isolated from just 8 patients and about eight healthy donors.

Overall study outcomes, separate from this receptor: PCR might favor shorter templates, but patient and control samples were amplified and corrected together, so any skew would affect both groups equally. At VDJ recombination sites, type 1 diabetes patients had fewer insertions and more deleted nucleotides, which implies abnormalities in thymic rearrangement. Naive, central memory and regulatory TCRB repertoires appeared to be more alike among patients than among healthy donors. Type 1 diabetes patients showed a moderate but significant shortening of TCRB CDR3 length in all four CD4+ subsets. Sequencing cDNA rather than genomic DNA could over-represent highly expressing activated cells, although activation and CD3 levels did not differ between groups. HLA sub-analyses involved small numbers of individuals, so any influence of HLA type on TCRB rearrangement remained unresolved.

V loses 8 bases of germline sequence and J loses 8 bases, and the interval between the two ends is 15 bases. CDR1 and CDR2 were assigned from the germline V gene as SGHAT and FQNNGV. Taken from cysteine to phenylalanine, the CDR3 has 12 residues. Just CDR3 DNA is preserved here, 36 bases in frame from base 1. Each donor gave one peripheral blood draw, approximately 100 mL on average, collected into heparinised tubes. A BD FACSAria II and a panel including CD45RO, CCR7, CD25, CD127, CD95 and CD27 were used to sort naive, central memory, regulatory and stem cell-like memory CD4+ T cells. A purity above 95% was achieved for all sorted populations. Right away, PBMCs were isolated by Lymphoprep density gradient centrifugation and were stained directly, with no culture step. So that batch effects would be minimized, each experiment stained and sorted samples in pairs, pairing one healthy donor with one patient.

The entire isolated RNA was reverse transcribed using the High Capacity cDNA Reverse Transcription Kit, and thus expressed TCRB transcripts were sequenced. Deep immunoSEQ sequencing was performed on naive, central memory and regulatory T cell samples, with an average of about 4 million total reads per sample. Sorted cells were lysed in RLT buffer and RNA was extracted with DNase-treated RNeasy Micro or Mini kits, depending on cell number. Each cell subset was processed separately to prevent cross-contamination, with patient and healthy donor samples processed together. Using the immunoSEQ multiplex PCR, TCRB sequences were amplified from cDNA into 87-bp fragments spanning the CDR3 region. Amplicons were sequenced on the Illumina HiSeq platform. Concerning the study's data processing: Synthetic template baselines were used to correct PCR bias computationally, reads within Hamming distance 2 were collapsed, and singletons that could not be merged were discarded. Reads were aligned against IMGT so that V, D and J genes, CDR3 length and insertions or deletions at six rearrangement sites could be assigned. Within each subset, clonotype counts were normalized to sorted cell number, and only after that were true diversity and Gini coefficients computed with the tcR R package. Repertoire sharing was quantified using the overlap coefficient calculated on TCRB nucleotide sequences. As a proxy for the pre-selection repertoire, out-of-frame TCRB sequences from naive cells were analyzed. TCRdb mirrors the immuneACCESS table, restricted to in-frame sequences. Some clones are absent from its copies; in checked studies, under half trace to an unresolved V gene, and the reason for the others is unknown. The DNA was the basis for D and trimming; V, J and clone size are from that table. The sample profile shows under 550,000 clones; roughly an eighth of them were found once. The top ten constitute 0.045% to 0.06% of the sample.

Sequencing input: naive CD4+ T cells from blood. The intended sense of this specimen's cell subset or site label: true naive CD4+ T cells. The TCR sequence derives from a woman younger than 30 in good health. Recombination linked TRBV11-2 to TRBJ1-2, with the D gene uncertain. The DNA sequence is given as TGTGCCAGCTCGACCTCCTATGAGGGCTACACCTTC. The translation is CASSTSYEGYTF.